The 4 T cell receptor beta chains reported below all come from one sample, sequenced in a study of radiation and T cells in renal cell carcinoma. TCRdb's table, derived via immunoSEQ multiplex PCR, lists solely in-frame clones and lacks some. Of about 130,000 clones listed, 70% to 90% are singletons. The time point was: blood 2 weeks post-SBRT. Treatment meaning: 15 Gy SBRT to primary tumor, nephrectomy 4 weeks later. Here the sequenced sample was blood, taken from a patient whose treatment included radiotherapy and nephrectomy. The receptors here all came from a woman aged 55-70 years with renal cell carcinoma.

The table lists this clone with a count of one. The V gene is TRBV10-3, the J gene TRBJ1-2, with a tentative D call TRBD1 (5 bases). V was clipped by 2 bases and J by 8 bases, with 15 bases between them. CDR3 length: 14 amino acids. The germline V gene has CDR1 ENHRY and CDR2 SYGVKD. CDR3 loop: CAISEDRNSWGYTF. As DNA, the CDR3 is TGTGCCATCAGTGAGGACAGAAACAGTTGGGGCTACACCTTC.

The chain recombines TRBV5-1 with TRBJ2-3; a weak D match, TRBD2 (6 bases). Germline lookup yields CDR1 SGHRS and CDR2 YFSETQ. This CDR3 region has 14 residues. Trimming pared 3 bases from V and 5 bases from J, leaving 13 bases between. The CDR3 is CASSWRRAGDTQYF. CDR3 nucleotide sequence: TGCGCCAGCAGCTGGCGGAGGGCGGGAGATACGCAGTATTTT.

The rearrangement links TRBV5-6 to TRBJ1-5; maybe TRBD1 (5 bases). V dropped 2 bases and J dropped 7 bases, with 10 bases sitting between them. This CDR3 comprises 13 residues. CDR1 is SGHDT, CDR2 YYEEEE, per germline. CDR3 protein: CASSFGGYQPQHF. CDR3 nucleotide sequence: TGTGCCAGCAGCTTTGGGGGGTACCAGCCCCAGCATTTT.

CDR3 DNA: TGCGCCAGCAGTATGGACAGGGCCTACGAGCAGTACTTC. Its protein is CASSMDRAYEQYF. The chain couples TRBV5-1 to TRBJ2-7, with 8 bases identical to TRBD1. Losses at the gene ends were 5 bases for V and 2 bases for J; bases not matched to a gene: 3. Germline-derived CDR1 and CDR2 are SGHRS and YFSETQ. The CDR3 is made up of 13 amino acids.